Below are 12 T cell receptor beta chains sequenced from a single sample in a study of CD8+CD57+ T cells in acquired aplastic anemia. TCR beta VDJ and CDR3 profiling used genomic DNA as template. TCRdb processed the reads anew with MiXCR; each CDR3 protein has one entry. The data hold approximately 170,000 distinct CDR3 sequences, with 50% to 75% observed a single time. The sequenced material came from sorted CD4+, CD8+, or CD8+CD57+ T cells (not recorded which) from PBMCs. Receptor source: a human donor in good health.

Concerning this clonotype: Being one base from a much bigger clone, this may be a read error. The chain is built from TRBV5-1 and TRBJ1-1, with D possibly TRBD1 on 6 matching bases. The CDR3 has 13 amino acids. Germline V gene data show CDR1 as SGHRS and CDR2 as YFSETQ. The chain's CDR3 is CASSLQGPTEALF. Written as DNA, the CDR3 is TGCGCCAGCAGCTTGCAGGGGCCTACTGAAGCTCTCTTT. Filled out from reference TRBV5-1 and TRBJ1-1, the complete variable domain reads KAGVTQTPRYLIKTRGQQVTLSCSPISGHRSVSWYQQTPGQGLQFLFEYFSETQRNKGNFPGRFSGRQFSNSRSEMNVSTLELGDSALYLCASSLQGPTEALFGQGTRLTVV.

This clonotype was observed a single time. V is TRBV15 and J is TRBJ1-4; D is unclear. There are 19 residues in the CDR3. CDR1 is LNHNV, CDR2 YYDKDF, per germline (reference sequence). Trimming stripped 0 bases from V and 3 bases from J, with 20 bases between. The CDR3 DNA sequence: TGTGCCACCAGCAGAGAAAAGGGTTCACCCGCCGTGGCTAATGAAAAACTGTTTTTT. Translating it yields CATSREKGSPAVANEKLFF.

The J gene is TRBJ2-1, the V gene TRBV29-1, with TRBD2 matching 7 bases. This CDR3 contains 13 residues. With V trimmed by 6 bases and J by 4 bases, 6 bases remained unmatched. CDR1 and CDR2 from the germline V gene are SQVTM and ANQGSEA. The CDR3 DNA follows: TGCAGCGTGACGGGGGACTATTACAATGAGCAGTTCTTC. It is translated as CSVTGDYYNEQFF.

The rearrangement joins TRBV7-6 to TRBJ2-1; no firm D call. CDR3 length: 13 amino acids. Germline CDR1 SGHVS, CDR2 FNYEAQ. V shed 0 bases and J shed 9 bases, with 9 bases lying between them. The CDR3 DNA reads TGTGCCAGCAGCTTAGCGTCCTATAGTGAGCAGTTCTTC. This codes for CASSLASYSEQFF. Full variable domain (missing parts from reference TRBV7-6 and TRBJ2-1): GAGVSQSPRYKVTKRGQDVALRCDPISGHVSLYWYRQALGQGPEFLTYFNYEAQQDKSGLPNDRFSAERPEGSISTLTIQRTEQRDSAMYRCASSLASYSEQFFGPGTRLTVL.

V usage is TRBV7-9 and J usage is TRBJ2-1; D is unresolved. Trimming took off 0 bases at V and 10 bases at J, with 10 bases between the two ends. This CDR3 region has 13 residues. From germline, CDR1 is SEHNR and CDR2 FQNEAQ (reference sequence). The CDR3 coding sequence is TGTGCCAGCAGCTTAGCTACTGTGGGGGAGCAGTTCTTC. It codes for CASSLATVGEQFF.

Ten or more counts support this clonotype. This rearrangement joins TRBV20-1 to TRBJ2-1; no reliable D call. The CDR3 has 13 amino acids. Trimming took off 5 bases at V and 7 bases at J, with 15 bases between the two ends. Germline-derived CDR1 and CDR2 are DFQATT and SNEGSKA (reference sequence). DNA of the CDR3: TGCAGTGCTGACCTCGTGGGTGGGAATGAGCAGTTCTTC. Protein: CSADLVGGNEQFF.

The V and J genes are TRBV9 and TRBJ1-1, with 7 positions matching TRBD1. The CDR3 has 15 amino acids. V trimming: 0 bases; J trimming: 6 bases; junction bases outside the gene matches: 8. The germline CDR1 and CDR2 sequences are SGDLS and YYNGEE. The CDR3 DNA is TGTGCCAGCAGCGTAGATGACAGGGTTTTGTCTGAAGCTTTCTTT. This translates into CASSVDDRVLSEAFF.

The V call is TRBV5-1, the J call TRBJ1-1; 9 positions agree with TRBD1. The CDR3 contains 16 residues. Germline CDR1 and CDR2: SGHRS and YFSETQ. After removal of 5 bases from V and 1 base from J, the junction contained 9 bases not matched to a gene. CDR3 loop: CASRPGTGMGNTEAFF. CDR3 sequence (DNA): TGCGCCAGCAGACCCGGGACAGGGATGGGGAACACTGAAGCTTTCTTT.

This chain uses TRBV25-1 with TRBJ2-7; weak D call: TRBD1 (6 bases). V was pared by 6 bases and J by 6 bases, with 18 bases between. This CDR3 comprises 14 residues. Per the germline V gene, CDR1 is MGHDK and CDR2 is SYGVNS. The CDR3 coding sequence is TGTGCCAGCAGGGGGACACTCCGATCGAGCGAGCAGTACTTC. Amino acids: CASRGTLRSSEQYF.

This clonotype is a singleton in its sample. The chain recombines TRBV7-3 with TRBJ2-3; no definite D call. V lost 4 bases and J 2 bases, leaving 13 bases between the germline ends. This CDR3 has 15 residues. CDR1 and CDR2 (germline): SGHTA, FQGTGA. The CDR3 protein is CASSSPVGNTDTQYF. CDR3 DNA: TGTGCCAGCAGCTCCCCTGTCGGAAACACAGATACGCAGTATTTT.

The chain couples TRBV5-4 to TRBJ2-3, with D unclear. The germline gives CDR1 SGHNT, CDR2 YYREEE (reference sequence). This CDR3 has 14 amino acids. Trimming took 4 bases from V and 1 from J, leaving 10 bases between them. CDR3 nucleotides: TGTGCCAGCAGCCTCTGGGATGGCACAGATACGCAGTATTTT. Translating gives CASSLWDGTDTQYF.

This clonotype has just one count. A read error may produce the germline difference seen at one junction end. This sequence joins TRBV6-5 and TRBJ1-2, with D possibly TRBD1 on 5 matching bases. Germline CDR1 MNHEY, CDR2 SVGAGI. There are 13 residues in the CDR3. The CDR3: CASSSGLNYGYTF. The CDR3 bases are TGTGCCAGCAGTTCAGGGCTCAACTATGGCTACACTTTC.